This TCR beta chain comes out of a study of blood T cell repertoires in COVID-19 (dated by TCRdb to the early 2020s). A note on the overall study: Samples from collaborators originated in the United States, Italy and Spain and spanned both the acute and convalescent phases of COVID-19. The dataset comprised deeply sampled blood TCRbeta repertoires from subjects exposed to, actively infected with, or recovered from COVID-19. The material from the prospective study consisted of cDNA or gDNA derived from T cells, B-cell-depleted T cells, or PBMCs. The samples were drawn from the first 160 participants of the ongoing ImmuneRACE study and from 1,254 subjects provided by 6 global collaborators. Where HLA class I and class II types were available, the types were taken from metadata supplied by the sample provider, not from assay-based typing. A de-identified subject ID, COVID-19 status, age in years and sex were almost always included in the sample metadata. The repertoires were made available in a free public database intended to serve as a resource for research on the immune response to SARS-CoV-2. The investigation overall reported the following: The amount of clinical and demographic metadata varied by source and participant and was provided uncurated.

TCRbeta CDR3 regions were amplified from genomic DNA using the immunoSEQ Assay, a bias-controlled multiplex PCR. The original methods were these. The number of nucleated cells in each sample was estimated by amplification of reference gene primers within the assay. To quantify the absolute abundance of each unique TCRbeta CDR3 rearrangement, sequence reads were collapsed and filtered. For each sample, productive Simpson clonality was calculated as the square root of Simpson's diversity index across productive rearrangements. TCRdb re-hosts the immuneACCESS table, in-frame sequences only. Its copies lack some clones; in the studies checked, an unresolved V gene accounts for under half of them, and the cause for the rest is not known. V, J and clone size were drawn from that table, and D and trimming were deduced from the DNA. Here the sample has around 100,000 clones; roughly nine tenths occur a single time. The ten largest clones capture roughly 15% of the sample.

The CDR3, cysteine through phenylalanine, is 12 amino acids long. The sequence is cut down to CDR3 DNA, 36 bases in frame from base 1. V ends up 1 base short and J 7 bases short, with an unmatched junction base count of 2. Reading the germline V gene gives CDR1 SQVTM and CDR2 ANQGSEA. Collaborating institutions collected whole blood in K2EDTA tubes following their own protocols. For TCRbeta analysis, collaborator samples were shipped as frozen whole blood, as isolated PBMCs, or as DNA extracted from either sample type. This clone appeared a few times. Its antigen specificity is not known. The record has no base qualities; no much larger clone is one base away.

The TCR sequence derives from a woman older than 75 in a cohort sampled during active COVID-19. The chain is made from TRBV29-1 and TRBJ1-2, with 8 middle bases fitting TRBD1. What was sequenced was peripheral blood. CDR3 region: CSVEGRGPGYTF. The DNA sequence follows: TGCAGCGTTGAAGGCAGGGGGCCTGGCTACACCTTC.